Listed below are T cell receptor beta chains from one sample, sequenced in a study of blood T cell repertoires in COVID-19. Sequencing used immunoSEQ multiplex PCR; TCRdb keeps in-frame clones, though not all of them. The table lists 70,000 or so clones, approximately 80% of them singletons, with 15% in the top ten. Sequencing used peripheral blood. The receptors shown here come from a man in his sixties with COVID-19, enrolled during active disease. CDR3s leave out the opening cysteine and the closing phenylalanine or tryptophan.

v_call	j_call	cdr3_aa
TRBV7-3	TRBJ2-1	ASSGAGNNEQF
TRBV30	TRBJ2-5	AWSGQGSETQY
TRBV6-5	TRBJ2-7	ASRDRASSYEQY
TRBV9	TRBJ2-3	ASSVDLAGITDTQY
TRBV28	TRBJ2-5	ASSSDREVQETQY
TRBV4-2	TRBJ2-1	ASSQGLVTGYEQF
TRBV18	TRBJ2-5	ASSGQGQETQY
TRBV7-6	TRBJ2-2	ASSPWDRGRGELF
TRBV3-1/TRBV3-2	TRBJ1-6	ASSPQVDNSPLH
TRBV20-1	TRBJ2-3	SASASGEVNTQY